Below are 24 T cell receptor beta chains sequenced from a single sample in a study of T cell responses to AZD1222 COVID-19 vaccine. The assay was immunoSEQ multiplex PCR, and TCRdb's table has in-frame clones only and misses some. Seen here are 95,000 to 150,000 clones, 85% to 95% observed once, and the top ten hold 5%. The specimen was peripheral blood, collected 28 days after the second AZD1222 dose. The source is an adult who received the AZD1222 COVID-19 vaccine.

The chain carries TRBV9 and TRBJ2-5; D not resolved. CDR3 length equals 12 residues. Between the trimmed V and J ends, which lost 2 bases and 4 bases, there was a span of 6 bases. Germline CDR1 and CDR2: SGDLS and YYNGEE. For the CDR3, the DNA is TGTGCCAGCAGCGTTACCCGAGAGACCCAGTACTTC. As protein: CASSVTRETQYF. Drawing the rest from reference TRBV9 and TRBJ2-5, the complete variable domain is DSGVTQTPKHLITATGQRVTLRCSPRSGDLSVYWYQQSLDQGLQFLIQYYNGEERAKGNILERFSAQQFPDLHSELNLSSLELGDSALYFCASSVTRETQYFGPGTRLLVL.

The chain links TRBV5-4 to TRBJ2-1, with 9 positions matching TRBD2. V trimming: 4 bases; J trimming: 4 bases; junction bases outside the gene matches: 3. The CDR3 is 14 residues long. In germline, CDR1 is SGHNT, CDR2 YYREEE (reference sequence). CDR3 nucleotide sequence: TGTGCCAGCAGCCTAACTAGCGGGTACAATGAGCAGTTCTTC. Its protein product is CASSLTSGYNEQFF. Full variable domain (outside the CDR3, taken from reference TRBV5-4 and TRBJ2-1): ETGVTQSPTHLIKTRGQQVTLRCSSQSGHNTVSWYQQALGQGPQFIFQYYREEENGRGNFPPRFSGLQFPNYSSELNVNALELDDSALYLCASSLTSGYNEQFFGPGTRLTVL.

The CDR3 loop is CASSQTRLAGLSTDTQYF. DNA of the CDR3: TGTGCCAGCAGCCAAACACGACTAGCGGGCCTTAGCACAGATACGCAGTATTTT. J is TRBJ2-3 and V is TRBV3-1 (or the pseudogene TRBV3-2); 10 nucleotides match TRBD2. The V segment lost 2 bases and the J segment 0 bases; nucleotides outside the gene matches: 8. Germline CDR1 and CDR2: LGHDT and YNNKEL (reference sequence). The CDR3 spans 18 residues.

This clone was seen a few times. J is TRBJ1-4 and V is TRBV7-9; D is unclear. Germline V CDR1 and CDR2: SEHNR, FQNEAQ (reference sequence). The V end was cut by 0 bases, the J end by 1 base, with 6 bases between. This CDR3 region has 15 residues. The CDR3 loop is CASSLAKGTNEKLFF. As DNA, the CDR3 is TGTGCCAGCAGCTTAGCGAAGGGAACTAATGAAAAACTGTTTTTT.

The chain has TRBV3-1 (or the pseudogene TRBV3-2) and TRBJ2-1; 10 bases are a match to TRBD2. The CDR3 is 17 residues long. The J segment lost 6 bases and the V segment lost 4 bases, leaving 12 bases of the junction unmatched. Looked up from germline, CDR1 is LGHDT and CDR2 is YNNKEL (reference sequence). The CDR3 loop is CASSPKSGRARGNEQFF. The CDR3 DNA reads as TGTGCCAGCAGCCCGAAAAGCGGGAGGGCGAGGGGCAATGAGCAGTTCTTC.

The V gene is TRBV5-4, the J gene TRBJ2-7; 10 bases line up with TRBD2. V dropped 4 bases and J dropped 2; count of bases not matched to a gene: 12. CDR1 is SGHNT and CDR2 is YYREEE in the germline V gene (reference sequence). CDR3 length: 17 residues. CDR3 amino acids: CASSPGTSASLPYEQYF. The CDR3 DNA follows: TGTGCCAGCAGCCCCGGGACTAGCGCGTCCCTTCCCTACGAGCAGTACTTC.

J is TRBJ1-2 and V is TRBV4-3; no clear D gene. Per the germline V gene, CDR1 is LGHNA and CDR2 is YSLEER. CDR3 size: 16 residues. The V end was cut by 0 bases, the J end by 0 bases, with 11 bases between. CDR3: CASSQDPAVSNYGYTF. The CDR3 DNA sequence: TGCGCCAGCAGCCAAGATCCGGCAGTTTCTAACTATGGCTACACCTTC.

This chain joins TRBV20-1 and TRBJ1-4; D is unclear. Germline CDR1 is DFQATT and CDR2 is SNEGSKA (reference sequence). Trimming took off 0 bases at V and 13 bases at J, with 9 bases between the two ends. The CDR3 covers 11 residues. This CDR3 reads CSARDDRRLFF. DNA of the CDR3: TGCAGTGCTAGAGATGATAGGAGACTGTTTTTT.

CDR3 in DNA: TGCGCCAGCAGCCAAGATGTGGGCTCCTACAATGAGCAGTTCTTC. Translating it yields CASSQDVGSYNEQFF. The chain has TRBV4-1 and TRBJ2-1; D remains unclear. Germline assignment: CDR1 MGHRA and CDR2 YSYEKL. V lost 0 bases, J lost 0 bases, and 6 bases lay in between. This CDR3 has 15 residues.

The V call is TRBV2, the J call TRBJ1-4, with a tentative D call TRBD1 (5 bases). The V end lost 8 bases, the J end lost 2 bases, and 15 bases lay between the germline ends. Germline V gene data show CDR1 as SNHLY and CDR2 as FYNNEI. The CDR3 is made up of 15 amino acids. This CDR3 reads CASAALWGTNEKLFF. CDR3 coding DNA: TGTGCCAGCGCCGCCTTGTGGGGCACTAATGAAAAACTGTTTTTT.

The chain joins TRBV6-5 to TRBJ2-2; no clear D. This CDR3 has 11 amino acids. From germline, CDR1 is MNHEY and CDR2 SVGAGI. Between the trimmed V and J ends, which lost 11 bases and 7 bases, there was a span of 11 bases. CDR3 in DNA: TGTGCCTGCTACCTGGACGGGGAGCTGTTTTTT. Translated: CACYLDGELFF.

This clone was recorded only once. V and J are TRBV12-3 or TRBV12-4 and TRBJ2-5, with 8 positions matching TRBD2. CDR3 length: 13 residues. J gave up 0 bases and V 7 bases, and 1 base lay outside the gene matches. The CDR3 bases are TGTGCCAGCAAACTAGCGGACCAAGAGACCCAGTACTTC. Translated, it gives CASKLADQETQYF.

Here the CDR3 DNA reads TGTGCCAGCAGTCCCCCTAAGGGGGCGAAGCCTGGGTATGGCTACACCTTC. Its translation: CASSPPKGAKPGYGYTF. The rearrangement uses TRBV6-2 or TRBV6-3 and TRBJ1-2; 7 nucleotides agree with TRBD1. J was trimmed by 5 bases and V by 5 bases; bases with no gene match: 17. Germline V lookup: CDR1 MNHEY, CDR2 SVGEGT. This CDR3 is built from 17 residues.

This chain uses TRBV2 with TRBJ1-6, with TRBD1 matching 7 bases. Germline V CDR1 and CDR2: SNHLY, FYNNEI. The CDR3 totals 14 residues. V gave up 3 bases and J gave up 10 bases; unmatched junction bases: 6. For the CDR3, the DNA is TGTGCCAGCAGTGATAGGCAGGGGGTATCACCCCTCCACTTT. This gives the protein CASSDRQGVSPLHF.

In regard to this clone: At one end the junction does not follow the germline gene, possibly because of a read error. This rearrangement joins TRBV5-5 to TRBJ1-2, with no clear D. CDR1 SGHKS and CDR2 YYEKEE come from the germline V gene (reference sequence). CDR3 size: 12 residues. The DNA for the CDR3 is TGTGCCAGCAGCTTGGAAGGGCTCCGCTACGCCTTC. This encodes CASSLEGLRYAF. The variable domain in full, completed from reference TRBV5-5 and TRBJ1-2, reads DAGVTQSPTHLIKTRGQQVTLRCSPISGHKSVSWYQQVLGQGPQFIFQYYEKEERGRGNFPDRFSARQFPNYSSELNVNALLLGDSALYLCASSLEGLRYAFGSGTRLTVV.

As DNA, the CDR3 is TGCGCCAGCAGCCACGGGACGCGCCTCGATTCACCCCTCCACTTT. Encoded protein: CASSHGTRLDSPLHF. V usage is TRBV4-3 and J usage is TRBJ1-6, with a possible D match to TRBD1 (5 bases). The CDR3 spans 15 residues. Per germline, CDR1 LGHNA and CDR2 YSLEER. Trimming took off 3 bases at V and 8 bases at J, with 14 bases between the two ends.

The CDR3 coding sequence is TGTGCCAGCATCGGCAGGGGAAAGCGGGAGAGCGCCTACGAGCAGTACTTC. It specifies CASIGRGKRESAYEQYF. This rearrangement joins TRBV27 to TRBJ2-7; 8 bases agree with TRBD2. CDR1 is MNHEY and CDR2 is SMNVEV in the germline V gene (reference sequence). This CDR3 has 17 residues. V dropped 7 bases and J dropped 2; count of bases not matched to a gene: 16.

The gene calls are TRBV10-3 and TRBJ2-3, with a possible D match to TRBD2 (5 bases). This CDR3 has 16 residues. Trimming removed 4 bases from V and 1 base from J, with 15 bases in between. Germline-derived CDR1 and CDR2 are ENHRY and SYGVKD. Here the CDR3 reads CAISGYEGVGTDTQYF. Here the CDR3 DNA reads TGTGCCATCAGTGGTTATGAGGGAGTGGGCACAGATACGCAGTATTTT.

The J gene is TRBJ1-2, the V gene TRBV6-2 or TRBV6-3; TRBD1 matches at 8 bases. The V and J ends lost 6 bases and 6 bases, in that order; junction bases with no gene match: 3. Germline assignment: CDR1 MNHEY and CDR2 SVGEGT. The CDR3 has 12 residues. CDR3: CASSWTGNGYTF. In DNA, the CDR3 is TGTGCCAGCAGCTGGACAGGGAATGGCTACACCTTC.

This rearrangement joins TRBV6-5 to TRBJ2-7; TRBD1 agrees at 9 bases. CDR3 length: 15 residues. V shed 3 bases and J 3 bases; nucleotides not matched to a gene: 6. CDR1 and CDR2 from the germline V gene are MNHEY and SVGAGI. CDR3 protein: CASSYYGQGSYEQYF. CDR3 DNA: TGTGCCAGCAGTTATTACGGACAGGGGAGCTACGAGCAGTACTTC.

J is TRBJ2-3 and V is TRBV20-1; D gene uncertain. In germline, CDR1 is DFQATT, CDR2 SNEGSKA (reference sequence). The CDR3 spans 11 residues. V was shortened by 7 bases and J by 0 bases, with 5 bases between the two germline ends. CDR3 loop: CSVPSTDTQYF. As DNA, the CDR3 is TGCAGTGTTCCTAGCACAGATACGCAGTATTTT.

V usage is TRBV30 and J usage is TRBJ2-3; the match to TRBD1 covers 7 bases. The CDR3 has 11 amino acids. Per the germline V gene, CDR1 is GTSNPN and CDR2 is SVGIG (reference sequence). With 7 bases clipped from V and 5 bases from J, the junction kept 3 bases outside the gene matches. CDR3 nucleotide sequence: TGTGCCTCCAGGGGGTTAGATACGCAGTATTTT. The encoded protein is CASRGLDTQYF.

The chain employs TRBV10-3 and TRBJ2-3; D possibly corresponds to TRBD1 (5 bases). The V and J ends lost 10 bases and 2 bases respectively, with 16 bases between them. This CDR3 region has 14 residues. CDR1 and CDR2 (germline): ENHRY, SYGVKD. The CDR3 DNA is TGTGCCACCCACCGTCAGGGAACCACAGATACGCAGTATTTT. Translation gives CATHRQGTTDTQYF.

V and J are TRBV27 and TRBJ2-2; D is unresolved. The CDR3 sequence is 15 residues long. Trimming pared 3 bases from V and 1 base from J, leaving 9 bases between. CDR1 and CDR2 (germline): MNHEY, SMNVEV (reference sequence). CDR3 residues: CASSFAGRNTGELFF. In DNA form, the CDR3 reads TGTGCCAGCAGTTTCGCCGGTCGGAACACCGGGGAGCTGTTTTTT.